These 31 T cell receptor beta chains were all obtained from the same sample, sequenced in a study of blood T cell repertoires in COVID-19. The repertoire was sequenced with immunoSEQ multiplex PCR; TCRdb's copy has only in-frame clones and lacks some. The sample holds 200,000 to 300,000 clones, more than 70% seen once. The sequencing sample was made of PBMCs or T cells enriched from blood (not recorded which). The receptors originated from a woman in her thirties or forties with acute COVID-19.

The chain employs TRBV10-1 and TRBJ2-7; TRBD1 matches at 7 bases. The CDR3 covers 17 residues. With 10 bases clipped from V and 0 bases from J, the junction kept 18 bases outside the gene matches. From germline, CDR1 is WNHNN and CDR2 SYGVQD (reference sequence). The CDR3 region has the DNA TGCGCCAACCTGACAGGGTTTAGCCTAAACCGCTCCTACGAGCAGTACGTC. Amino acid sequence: CANLTGFSLNRSYEQYV.

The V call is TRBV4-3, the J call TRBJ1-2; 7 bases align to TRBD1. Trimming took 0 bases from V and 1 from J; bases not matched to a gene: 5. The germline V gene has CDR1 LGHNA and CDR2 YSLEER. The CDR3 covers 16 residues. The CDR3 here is CASSQDGGGVNYGYTF. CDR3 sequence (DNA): TGCGCCAGCAGCCAAGACGGAGGGGGCGTTAACTATGGCTACACCTTC.

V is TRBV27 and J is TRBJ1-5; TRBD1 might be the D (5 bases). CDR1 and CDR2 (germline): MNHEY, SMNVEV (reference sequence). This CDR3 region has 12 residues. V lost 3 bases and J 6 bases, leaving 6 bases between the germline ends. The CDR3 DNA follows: TGTGCCAGCAGTTTTACAGGTCAGCCCCAGCATTTT. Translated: CASSFTGQPQHF.

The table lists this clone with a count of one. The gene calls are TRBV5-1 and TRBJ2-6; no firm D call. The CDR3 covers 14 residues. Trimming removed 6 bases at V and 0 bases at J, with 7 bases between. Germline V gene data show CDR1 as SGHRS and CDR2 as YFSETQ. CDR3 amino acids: CASTAVSGANVLTF. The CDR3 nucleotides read TGCGCCAGCACCGCAGTCTCTGGGGCCAACGTCCTGACTTTC.

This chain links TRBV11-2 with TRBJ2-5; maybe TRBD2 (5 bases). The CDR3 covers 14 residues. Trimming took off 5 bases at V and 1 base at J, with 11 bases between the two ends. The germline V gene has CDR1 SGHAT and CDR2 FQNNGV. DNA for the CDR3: TGTGCCAGCAGCCCGAGGAGCGGCCAAGAGACCCAGTACTTC. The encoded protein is CASSPRSGQETQYF.

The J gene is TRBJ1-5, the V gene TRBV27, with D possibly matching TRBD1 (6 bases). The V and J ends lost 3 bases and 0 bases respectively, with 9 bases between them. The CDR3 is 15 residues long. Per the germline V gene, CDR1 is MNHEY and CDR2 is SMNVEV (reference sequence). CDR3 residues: CASSFTGYSNQPQHF. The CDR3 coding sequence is TGTGCCAGCAGTTTTACAGGGTATAGCAATCAGCCCCAGCATTTT.

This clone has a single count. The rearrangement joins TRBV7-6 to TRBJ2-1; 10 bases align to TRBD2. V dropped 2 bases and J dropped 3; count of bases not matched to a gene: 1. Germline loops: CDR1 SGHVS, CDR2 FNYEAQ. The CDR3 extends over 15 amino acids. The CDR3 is CASSLPSGGYNEQFF. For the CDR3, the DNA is TGTGCCAGCAGCTTACCTAGCGGGGGCTACAATGAGCAGTTCTTC.

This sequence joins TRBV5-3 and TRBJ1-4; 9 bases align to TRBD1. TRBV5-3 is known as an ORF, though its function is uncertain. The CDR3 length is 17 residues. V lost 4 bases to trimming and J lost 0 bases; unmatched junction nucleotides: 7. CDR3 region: CARSQHRGHPTNEKLFF. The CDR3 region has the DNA TGTGCCAGAAGCCAGCACAGGGGGCACCCAACTAATGAAAAACTGTTTTTT.

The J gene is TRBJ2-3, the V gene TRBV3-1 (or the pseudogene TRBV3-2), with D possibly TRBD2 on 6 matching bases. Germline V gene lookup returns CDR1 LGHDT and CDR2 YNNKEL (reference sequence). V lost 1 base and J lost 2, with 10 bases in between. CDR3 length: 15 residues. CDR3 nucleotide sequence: TGTGCCAGCAGCCAAGTAGCGGCGTACACAGATACGCAGTATTTT. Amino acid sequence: CASSQVAAYTDTQYF.

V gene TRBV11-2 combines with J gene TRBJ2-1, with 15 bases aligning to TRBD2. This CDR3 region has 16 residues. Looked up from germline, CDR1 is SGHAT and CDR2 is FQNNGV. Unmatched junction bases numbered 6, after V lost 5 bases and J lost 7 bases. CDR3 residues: CASSPPGLAGGNEQFF. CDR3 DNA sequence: TGTGCCAGCAGCCCACCGGGACTAGCGGGAGGAAATGAGCAGTTCTTC.

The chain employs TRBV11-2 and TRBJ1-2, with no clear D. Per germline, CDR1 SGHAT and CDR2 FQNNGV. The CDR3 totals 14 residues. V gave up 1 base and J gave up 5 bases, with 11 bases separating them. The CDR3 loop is CASSLGSGAYGYTF. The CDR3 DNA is TGTGCCAGCAGCTTAGGTTCGGGAGCTTATGGCTACACCTTC.

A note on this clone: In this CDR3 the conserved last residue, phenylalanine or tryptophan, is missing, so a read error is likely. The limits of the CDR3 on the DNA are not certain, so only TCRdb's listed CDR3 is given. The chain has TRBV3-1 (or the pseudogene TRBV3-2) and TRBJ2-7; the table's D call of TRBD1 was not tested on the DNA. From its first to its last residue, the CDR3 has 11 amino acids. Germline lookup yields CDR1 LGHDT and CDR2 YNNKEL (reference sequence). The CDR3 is CASSQVGRAPT.

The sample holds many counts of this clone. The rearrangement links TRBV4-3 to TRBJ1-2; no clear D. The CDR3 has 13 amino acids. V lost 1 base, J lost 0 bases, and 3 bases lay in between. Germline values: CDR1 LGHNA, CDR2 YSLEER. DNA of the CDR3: TGCGCCAGCAGCCAAGCAGCTAACTATGGCTACACCTTC. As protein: CASSQAANYGYTF.

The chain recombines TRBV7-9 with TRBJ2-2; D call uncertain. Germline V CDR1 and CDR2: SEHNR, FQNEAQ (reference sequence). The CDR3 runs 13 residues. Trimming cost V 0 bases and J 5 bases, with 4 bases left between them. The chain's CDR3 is CASSLARTGELFF. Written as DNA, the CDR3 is TGTGCCAGCAGCTTAGCGCGGACCGGGGAGCTGTTTTTT.

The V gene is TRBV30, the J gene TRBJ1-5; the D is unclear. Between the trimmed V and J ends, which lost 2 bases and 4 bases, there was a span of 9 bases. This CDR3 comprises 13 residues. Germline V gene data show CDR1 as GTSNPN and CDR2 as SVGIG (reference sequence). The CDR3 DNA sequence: TGTGCCTGGAGTTCGAACAGTAATCAGCCCCAGCATTTT. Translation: CAWSSNSNQPQHF.

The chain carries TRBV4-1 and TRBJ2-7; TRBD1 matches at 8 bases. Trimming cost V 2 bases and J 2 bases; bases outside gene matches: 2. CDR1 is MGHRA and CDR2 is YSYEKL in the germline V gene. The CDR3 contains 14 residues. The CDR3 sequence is CASSQQQGAYEQYF. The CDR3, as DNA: TGCGCCAGCAGCCAACAACAGGGGGCCTACGAGCAGTACTTC.

The CDR3 DNA is TGTGCCAGCAGTTACGCTCCGACTTCGAACACCGGGGAGCTGTTTTTT. Amino acids: CASSYAPTSNTGELFF. The chain employs TRBV6-2 or TRBV6-3 and TRBJ2-2; D gene uncertain. The ends were cut back, 2 bases at V and 0 bases at J, with 10 bases in the middle. Germline assignment: CDR1 MNHEY and CDR2 SVGEGT. The CDR3 has 16 residues.

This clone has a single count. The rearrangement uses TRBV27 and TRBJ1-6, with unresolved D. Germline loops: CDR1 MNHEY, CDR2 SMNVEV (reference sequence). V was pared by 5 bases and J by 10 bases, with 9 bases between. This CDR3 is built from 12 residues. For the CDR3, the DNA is TGTGCCAGCAGTCCCCAGAACTCACCCCTCCACTTT. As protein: CASSPQNSPLHF.

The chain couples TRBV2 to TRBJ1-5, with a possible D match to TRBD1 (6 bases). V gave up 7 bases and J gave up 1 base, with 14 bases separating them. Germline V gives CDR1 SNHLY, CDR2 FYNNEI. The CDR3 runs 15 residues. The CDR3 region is CASNFAGASNQPQHF. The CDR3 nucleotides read TGTGCCAGCAACTTTGCAGGGGCGAGCAATCAGCCCCAGCATTTT.

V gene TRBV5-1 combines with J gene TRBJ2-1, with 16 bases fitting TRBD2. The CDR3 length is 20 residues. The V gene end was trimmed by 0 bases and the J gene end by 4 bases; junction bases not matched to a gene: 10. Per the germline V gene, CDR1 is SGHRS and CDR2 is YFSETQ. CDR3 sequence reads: CASSLAKPGLAGGSYNEQFF. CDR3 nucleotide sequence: TGCGCCAGCAGCTTGGCCAAGCCGGGACTAGCGGGAGGGTCGTACAATGAGCAGTTCTTC. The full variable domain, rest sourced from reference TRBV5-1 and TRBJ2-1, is KAGVTQTPRYLIKTRGQQVTLSCSPISGHRSVSWYQQTPGQGLQFLFEYFSETQRNKGNFPGRFSGRQFSNSRSEMNVSTLELGDSALYLCASSLAKPGLAGGSYNEQFFGPGTRLTVL.

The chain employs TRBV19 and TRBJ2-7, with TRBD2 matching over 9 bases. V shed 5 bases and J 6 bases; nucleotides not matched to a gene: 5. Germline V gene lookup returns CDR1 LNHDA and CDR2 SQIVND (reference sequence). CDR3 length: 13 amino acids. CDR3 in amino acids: CASSLAGDAEQYF. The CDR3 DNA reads TGTGCCAGTAGTTTAGCGGGAGATGCCGAGCAGTACTTC.

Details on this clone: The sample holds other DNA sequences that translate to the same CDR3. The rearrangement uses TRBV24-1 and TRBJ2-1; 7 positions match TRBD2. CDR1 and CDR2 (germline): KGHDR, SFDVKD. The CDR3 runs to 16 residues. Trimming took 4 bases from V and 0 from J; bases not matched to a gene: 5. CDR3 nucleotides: TGTGCCACCAGTGAACCTAGCGGCAGCTCCTACAATGAGCAGTTCTTC. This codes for CATSEPSGSSYNEQFF.

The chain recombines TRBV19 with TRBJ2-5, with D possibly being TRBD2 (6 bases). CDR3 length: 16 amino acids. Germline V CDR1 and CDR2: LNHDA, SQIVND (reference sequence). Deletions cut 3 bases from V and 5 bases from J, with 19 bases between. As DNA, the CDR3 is TGTGCCAGTAGTATTGAGGGGCCGGGAGAACCGGAGACCCAGTACTTC. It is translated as CASSIEGPGEPETQYF.

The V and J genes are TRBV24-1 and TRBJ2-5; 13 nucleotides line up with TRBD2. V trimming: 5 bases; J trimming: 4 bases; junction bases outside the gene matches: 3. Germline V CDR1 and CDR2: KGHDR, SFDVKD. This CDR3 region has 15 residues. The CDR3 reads CATSGRLAGGETQYF. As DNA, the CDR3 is TGTGCCACCAGTGGGAGACTAGCGGGAGGAGAGACCCAGTACTTC.

CDR3 residues: CAWSGGSVDQPQHF. CDR3 in DNA: TGTGCCTGGAGTGGGGGCAGTGTGGATCAGCCCCAGCATTTT. The chain uses TRBV30 and TRBJ1-5, with D perhaps matching TRBD1 (5 bases). The CDR3 spans 14 residues. Germline values: CDR1 GTSNPN, CDR2 SVGIG (reference sequence). The V end lost 1 base, the J end lost 5 bases, and 12 bases lay between the germline ends.

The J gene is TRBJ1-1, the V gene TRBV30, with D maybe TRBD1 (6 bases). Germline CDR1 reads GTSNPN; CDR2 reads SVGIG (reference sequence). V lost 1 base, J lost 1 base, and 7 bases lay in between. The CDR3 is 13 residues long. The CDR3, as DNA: TGTGCCTGGAGTGCACAGGGGAACACTGAAGCTTTCTTT. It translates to CAWSAQGNTEAFF.

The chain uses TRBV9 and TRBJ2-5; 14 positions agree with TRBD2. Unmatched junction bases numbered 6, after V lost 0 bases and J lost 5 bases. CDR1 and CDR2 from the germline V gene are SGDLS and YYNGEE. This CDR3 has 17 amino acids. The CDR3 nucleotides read TGTGCCAGCAGCGTAGACCCGGGACTAGCGGGAGAGGAGACCCAGTACTTC. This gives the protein CASSVDPGLAGEETQYF.

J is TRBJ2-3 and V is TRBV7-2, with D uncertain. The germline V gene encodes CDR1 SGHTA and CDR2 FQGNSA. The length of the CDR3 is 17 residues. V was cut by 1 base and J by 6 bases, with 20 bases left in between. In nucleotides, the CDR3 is TGTGCCAGCAGCTTAGTTTTGCGACTTAGACTCGGCGATACGCAGTATTTT. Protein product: CASSLVLRLRLGDTQYF.

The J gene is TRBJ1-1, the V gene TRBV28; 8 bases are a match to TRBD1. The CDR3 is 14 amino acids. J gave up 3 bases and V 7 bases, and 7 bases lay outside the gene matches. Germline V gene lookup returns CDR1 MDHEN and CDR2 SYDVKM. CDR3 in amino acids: CASITGGKDTEAFF. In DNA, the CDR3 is TGTGCCAGCATAACAGGGGGAAAGGACACTGAAGCTTTCTTT.

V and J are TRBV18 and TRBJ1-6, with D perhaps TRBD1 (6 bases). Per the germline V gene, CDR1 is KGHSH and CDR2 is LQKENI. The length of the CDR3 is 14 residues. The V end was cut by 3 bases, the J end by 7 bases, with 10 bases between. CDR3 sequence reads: CASSPDRTNSPLHF. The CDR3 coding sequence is TGTGCCAGCTCACCTGACAGGACGAATTCACCCCTCCACTTT.

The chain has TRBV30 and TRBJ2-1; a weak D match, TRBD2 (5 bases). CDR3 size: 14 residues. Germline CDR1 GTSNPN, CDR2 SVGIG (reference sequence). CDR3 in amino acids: CAHSAMTLGNEQFF. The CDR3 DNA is TGTGCGCACTCCGCCATGACACTAGGGAATGAGCAGTTCTTC.